This T cell receptor (beta chain) was profiled in a study of blood T cell repertoires in COVID-19. Overall study: PBMCs, B-cell-depleted T cells, or T cells were the source of the cDNA or gDNA that made up the material.

The CDR3 is 16 residues long. CDR1 LNHNV and CDR2 YYDKDF come from the germline V gene (reference sequence). The J segment lost 8 bases and the V segment lost 0 bases, leaving 7 bases of the junction unmatched. As processed by the authors: Nucleated cell counts were estimated from reference gene primer amplification. The assay was immunoSEQ multiplex PCR, and TCRdb's table has in-frame clones only and misses some. The DNA was the basis for D and trimming; V, J and clone size are from that table. The data show over 60,000 clones, 70% to 80% seen once. This clone was counted between two and nine times. The clonotype was recovered from a woman older than 75 with acute or convalescent COVID-19. This sequence joins TRBV15 and TRBJ2-1; 10 bases agree with TRBD1. The sequenced material came from peripheral blood. The CDR3 spells CATSRDGGTGADEQFF. CDR3 bases: TGTGCCACCAGCAGAGATGGGGGGACAGGGGCTGATGAGCAGTTCTTC.